The source of this T cell receptor (beta chain) is a study of T cells after yellow fever vaccination. General study findings and limits: Some clonotypes were seen in both the CD4 and the CD8 compartments. These made up a small share and likely arose from convergent recombination. Reappearing after the booster were most of the clones from primary vaccination (96% CD4, approximately 85% CD8). Repertoires sorted by FACS could include abundant clonotypes that are contaminants from the bulk population.

TCRdb independently ran MiXCR on the 5' RACE reads; one entry per CDR3 protein. This table has 450,000 to 600,000 distinct CDR3 sequences, less than 20% appearing once. The ends lost 6 bases at V and 1 base at J; junction bases unmatched: 4. CDR1 and CDR2 from the germline V gene are LNHDA and SQIVND (reference sequence). CDR3 length: 14 residues. A note on this clonotype: No antigen is known for it.

The receptor was derived from a young man who received the YFV17D yellow fever vaccine. The V and J genes are TRBV19 and TRBJ2-3, with TRBD2 matching 7 bases. The sample in question was PBMCs, obtained 5 days after the first yellow fever vaccination. CDR3 coding DNA: TGTGCCAGTAGGGAGCGGGGACGCACAGATACGCAGTATTTT. It codes for CASRERGRTDTQYF.